Shown below are 19 T cell receptor beta chains from a single sample sequenced in a study of patients and donors after allogeneic stem cell transplantation. TCRdb re-analysed the RT-PCR reads in MiXCR, keeping a single row per CDR3 protein. The table records about 40,000 distinct CDR3 sequences, roughly 30% of them present only once. The sequencing input was blood, either unsorted or a sorted T cell fraction (not recorded which). The receptors stem from a human donor who was either an allogeneic HSCT recipient or a stem cell or donor lymphocyte infusion donor (not recorded which). It is not recorded whose cells these are; they may come from a transplant donor.

The sample holds a few counts of this clonotype. The chain carries TRBV7-2 and TRBJ2-3; D gene ambiguous. Trimming pared 0 bases from V and 2 bases from J, leaving 6 bases between. The CDR3 is 14 residues long. Germline assignment: CDR1 SGHTA and CDR2 FQGNSA. Written as DNA, the CDR3 is TGTGCCAGCAGCTTAGCGAGGTACACAGATACGCAGTATTTT. Translating it yields CASSLARYTDTQYF.

The rearrangement joins TRBV20-1 to TRBJ2-1; the match to TRBD1 covers 7 bases. The CDR3 has 16 amino acids. Germline V gene sequence: CDR1 DFQATT, CDR2 SNEGSKA (reference sequence). The V segment lost 6 bases and the J segment 0 bases; nucleotides outside the gene matches: 11. CDR3 bases: TGCAGTGCCAAGGACAGGCGACTTAGCTCCTACAATGAGCAGTTCTTC. As protein: CSAKDRRLSSYNEQFF.

This clonotype occurred a few times. The chain carries TRBV7-2 and TRBJ2-5; no reliable D call. CDR1 and CDR2 (germline): SGHTA, FQGNSA. The V gene lost 1 base and the J gene lost 7 bases, with 10 bases spanning the gap. The CDR3 has 13 residues. The CDR3 reads CASSLDSTRTQYF. The CDR3 bases are TGTGCCAGCAGCTTAGACAGTACGAGGACCCAGTACTTC.

This clonotype is termed medium-sized. The chain is built from TRBV20-1 and TRBJ1-3; TRBD1 might be the D (6 bases). This CDR3 region has 14 residues. V lost 2 bases and J 4 bases, leaving 12 bases between the germline ends. CDR1 is DFQATT, CDR2 SNEGSKA, per germline (reference sequence). CDR3 loop: CSARLQGTGNTIYF. The CDR3 bases are TGCAGTGCTAGACTACAGGGAACGGGAAACACCATATATTTT.

The rearrangement links TRBV5-6 to TRBJ2-1; 10 bases match TRBD2. Looked up from germline, CDR1 is SGHDT and CDR2 is YYEEEE. V lost 1 base and J lost 7; bases outside the gene matches: 8. The CDR3 runs to 16 residues. CDR3 sequence: CASSLFWLAGVNEQFF. The CDR3 nucleotides read TGTGCCAGCAGCTTGTTCTGGCTAGCGGGAGTTAATGAGCAGTTCTTC.

J is TRBJ1-1 and V is TRBV15; possible D gene TRBD1, 5 bases. Germline V CDR1 and CDR2: LNHNV, YYDKDF (reference sequence). The CDR3 sequence is 14 residues long. Trimming removed 2 bases at V and 4 bases at J, with 11 bases between. The CDR3 sequence is CATSRSQRGTEAFF. CDR3 nucleotides: TGTGCCACCAGCAGATCCCAAAGGGGCACTGAAGCTTTCTTT.

The chain employs TRBV5-1 and TRBJ2-2; weak D call: TRBD2 (6 bases). V was pared by 0 bases and J by 5 bases, with 11 bases between. The germline gives CDR1 SGHRS, CDR2 YFSETQ. The length of the CDR3 is 15 residues. The CDR3 DNA sequence: TGCGCCAGCAGCTTGGCCCTAGCGTGGACCGGGGAGCTGTTTTTT. This sequence encodes CASSLALAWTGELFF.

In its sample, this clonotype was seen a few times. The chain carries TRBV14 and TRBJ1-2; TRBD1 is a possible D gene (6 bases). The CDR3 sequence is 14 residues long. The germline V and J ends were trimmed by 4 bases and 4 bases, with 13 bases remaining between them. Per the germline V gene, CDR1 is SGHDN and CDR2 is FVKESK. CDR3 coding DNA: TGTGCCAGCAGCCCTAAGGCGGGGGCCTATGGCTACACCTTC. It translates to CASSPKAGAYGYTF. The variable domain in full, with the rest retrieved from reference TRBV14 and TRBJ1-2, is EAGVTQFPSHSVIEKGQTVTLRCDPISGHDNLYWYRRVMGKEIKFLLHFVKESKQDESGMPNNRFLAERTGGTYSTLKVQPAELEDSGVYFCASSPKAGAYGYTFGSGTRLTVV.

The V gene is TRBV4-1, the J gene TRBJ1-6; 9 nucleotides match TRBD1. The ends lost 2 bases at V and 9 bases at J; junction bases unmatched: 11. CDR1 is MGHRA, CDR2 YSYEKL, per germline. The CDR3 totals 17 residues. The CDR3 here is CASSQLLTGQGSSPLHF. The CDR3 DNA is TGCGCCAGCAGCCAACTCCTTACGGGACAGGGTAGTTCACCCCTCCACTTT.

The chain recombines TRBV5-6 with TRBJ1-5; D remains unclear. V was shortened by 4 bases and J by 4 bases, with 9 bases between the two germline ends. CDR1 and CDR2 (germline): SGHDT, YYEEEE. The CDR3 length is 13 residues. The chain's CDR3 is CASSPGINQPQHF. CDR3 nucleotides: TGTGCCAGCAGCCCCGGAATTAATCAGCCCCAGCATTTT.

V gene TRBV15 combines with J gene TRBJ1-1; D uncertain. V lost 4 bases and J 1 base, leaving 7 bases between the germline ends. Germline V gene lookup returns CDR1 LNHNV and CDR2 YYDKDF (reference sequence). This CDR3 has 13 amino acids. The CDR3, as DNA: TGTGCCACCAGCATTCCCCCGAACACTGAAGCTTTCTTT. Amino acid sequence: CATSIPPNTEAFF.

The V and J genes are TRBV19 and TRBJ1-5; 8 nucleotides line up with TRBD1. The CDR3 is 18 amino acids. V lost 2 bases and J lost 3; bases outside the gene matches: 12. Germline loops: CDR1 LNHDA, CDR2 SQIVND (reference sequence). CDR3 loop: CASSIFHRGVRNNQPQHF. DNA of the CDR3: TGTGCCAGTAGTATATTCCACAGGGGGGTGAGGAACAATCAGCCCCAGCATTTT.

The chain has TRBV4-2 and TRBJ2-1, with D possibly TRBD2 on 6 matching bases. CDR1 is LGHNA, CDR2 YNFKEQ, per germline. This CDR3 contains 17 residues. The ends were cut back, 0 bases at V and 8 bases at J, with 20 bases in the middle. Here the CDR3 DNA reads TGTGCCAGCAGCCAAGAGGGTATGAGGAGACTAGGAGATGAGCAGTTCTTC. Protein: CASSQEGMRRLGDEQFF.

This clonotype has at least ten counts. The chain combines TRBV3-1 with TRBJ2-7, with D unresolved. Trimming cost V 0 bases and J 0 bases, with 6 bases left between them. The CDR3 is 14 residues long. Germline assignment: CDR1 LGHDT and CDR2 YNNKEL (reference sequence). The CDR3 DNA reads as TGTGCCAGCAGCCAAGATCCGGGCTCCTACGAGCAGTACTTC. This encodes CASSQDPGSYEQYF.

V usage is TRBV6-5 and J usage is TRBJ1-2; 7 nucleotides match TRBD1. CDR1 MNHEY and CDR2 SVGAGI come from the germline V gene. The CDR3 runs 15 residues. The V gene end was trimmed by 0 bases and the J gene end by 4 bases; junction bases not matched to a gene: 5. The CDR3 DNA follows: TGTGCCAGCAGTTACTCGACAGGGTCCCCCTATGGCTACACCTTC. It codes for CASSYSTGSPYGYTF.

V gene TRBV27 combines with J gene TRBJ2-1; 7 positions agree with TRBD2. Per the germline V gene, CDR1 is MNHEY and CDR2 is SMNVEV (reference sequence). The CDR3 covers 15 residues. With 5 bases clipped from V and 4 bases from J, the junction kept 8 bases outside the gene matches. Written as DNA, the CDR3 is TGTGCCAGCAGTGTCAGGCTAGCGGCGTACAATGAGCAGTTCTTC. Amino acids: CASSVRLAAYNEQFF.

This clonotype was seen at least ten times. This chain connects TRBV5-1 to TRBJ1-2, with TRBD1 as a possible D gene (5 bases). Germline V gene lookup returns CDR1 SGHRS and CDR2 YFSETQ. The CDR3 has 15 residues. Trimming took off 0 bases at V and 4 bases at J, with 13 bases between the two ends. The CDR3 bases are TGCGCCAGCAGCTTGGCCGGGACCGCCTTCTATGGCTACACCTTC. Translated: CASSLAGTAFYGYTF.

This clonotype was seen a single time. V is TRBV12-3 or TRBV12-4 and J is TRBJ2-1; D gene unclear. The CDR3 has 13 amino acids. V gave up 10 bases and J gave up 6 bases, with 16 bases separating them. CDR3 sequence (DNA): TGTGCCATTGATAGTGTAACTACCAATGAGCAGTTCTTC. It translates to CAIDSVTTNEQFF.

The chain combines TRBV7-6 with TRBJ1-4; D is unclear. V was clipped by 3 bases and J by 4 bases, with 15 bases between them. Germline V lookup: CDR1 SGHVS, CDR2 FNYEAQ. The CDR3 has 16 residues. In DNA, the CDR3 is TGTGCCAGCAGCTTTCCCGGACGCCTGAATAATGAAAAACTGTTTTTT. It codes for CASSFPGRLNNEKLFF.